A selection of T cell receptor beta chains follows, all from one sample in a study of CD8 T cells in ankylosing spondylitis. TCRdb independently ran MiXCR on the 5' RACE reads; one entry per CDR3 protein. The sample holds 700,000 to 1,000,000 distinct CDR3 sequences, approximately 10% seen once. Material: blood, either unsorted or a sorted T cell fraction (not recorded which). The receptors come from a male donor with ankylosing spondylitis. Both conserved end residues are part of each CDR3. D genes are given only for firm matches. Clone size appears in some rows only: once, few, many, or a class for an expanded clone.

>TRBD2|TRBJ2-1|TRBV5-1|many
CASSRGLAGAYNEQFF
TGCGCCAGCAGCCGGGGACTAGCGGGAGCCTACAATGAGCAGTTCTTC
>.|TRBJ2-3|TRBV6-5|.
CASSYTRGQGADTQYF
TGTGCCAGCAGTTATACTCGGGGGCAAGGGGCAGATACGCAGTATTTT
>.|TRBJ2-2|TRBV24-1|few
CATSDLSTGELFF
TGTGCCACCAGTGATTTGAGTACCGGGGAGCTGTTTTTT
>.|TRBJ1-1|TRBV19|.
CASSQRGMGTEAFF
TGTGCCAGTAGTCAAAGGGGAATGGGCACTGAAGCTTTCTTT
>.|TRBJ2-5|TRBV5-6|.
CASSLFHLRQETQYF
TGTGCCAGCAGCTTGTTCCACCTACGACAAGAGACCCAGTACTTC
>.|TRBJ2-3|TRBV7-9|.
CASSRHSHTDTQYF
TGTGCCAGCAGCCGTCACAGCCACACAGATACGCAGTATTTT
>TRBD1|TRBJ2-7|TRBV5-1|.
CASRRLEQGAGEQYF
TGCGCCAGCAGGCGACTCGAACAGGGGGCAGGAGAGCAGTACTTC
>TRBD1|TRBJ2-6|TRBV7-2|few
CASSPIYRGTNVLTF
TGTGCCAGCAGCCCGATTTACAGGGGGACCAACGTCCTGACTTTC
>.|TRBJ2-1|TRBV6-5|few
CASSSRGPAYNEQFF
TGTGCCAGCAGTTCACGGGGGCCAGCATACAATGAGCAGTTCTTC
>.|TRBJ1-1|TRBV20-1|.
CSAGPPNTEAFF
TGCAGTGCTGGGCCTCCGAACACTGAAGCTTTCTTT
>TRBD1|TRBJ1-1|TRBV5-1|many
CASSQMDRGGRAEAFF
TGCGCCAGCAGCCAGATGGACAGGGGAGGTAGGGCTGAAGCTTTCTTT
>.|TRBJ2-3|TRBV20-1|.
CSLRGWADTQYF
TGCAGTCTTCGGGGGTGGGCAGATACGCAGTATTTT
>TRBD1|TRBJ2-5|TRBV20-1|few
CSILGTGEETQYF
TGCAGTATTCTCGGGACAGGGGAAGAGACCCAGTACTTC
>TRBD1|TRBJ2-7|TRBV7-2|.
CASSSTGTGRGEQYF
TGTGCCAGCAGCTCGACCGGGACAGGGCGAGGCGAGCAGTACTTC
>.|TRBJ1-1|TRBV5-1|many
CASSLMDLRNEAFF
TGCGCCAGCAGCTTGATGGACCTGAGAAATGAAGCTTTCTTT
>.|TRBJ1-4|TRBV4-3|few
CASSRAWDNEKLFF
TGCGCCAGCAGCCGTGCCTGGGATAATGAAAAACTGTTTTTT
>.|TRBJ2-1|TRBV4-3|few
CASSQGRQGGINEQFF
TGCGCCAGCAGCCAAGGGCGACAGGGAGGGATCAATGAGCAGTTCTTC
>.|TRBJ1-5|TRBV29-1|few
CSVTSGGSQPQHF
TGCAGCGTTACCTCGGGGGGTTCCCAGCCCCAGCATTTT
>.|TRBJ1-5|TRBV5-1|many
CASSQDGPNQPQHF
TGCGCCAGCAGCCAGGACGGCCCCAATCAGCCCCAGCATTTT
>.|TRBJ2-1|TRBV2|many
CASADFMYNEQFF
TGTGCCAGCGCGGACTTCATGTACAATGAGCAGTTCTTC
>.|TRBJ2-2|TRBV5-1|.
CASSQLSGELFF
TGCGCCAGCAGCCAACTTAGCGGGGAGCTGTTTTTT
>.|TRBJ2-3|TRBV4-1|few
CASSQEVRGSYADTQYF
TGCGCCAGCAGCCAAGAGGTTAGGGGGAGTTACGCAGATACGCAGTATTTT
>.|TRBJ2-1|TRBV7-9|.
CASSLAGDNDQFF
TGTGCCAGCAGCTTAGCGGGGGACAATGACCAGTTCTTC
>TRBD1|TRBJ1-1|TRBV28|.
CASKAGQGGSEAFF
TGTGCCAGCAAGGCGGGACAGGGAGGCTCTGAAGCTTTCTTT